The 13 T cell receptor beta chains below all came from one sample that was sequenced in a study of blood T cell repertoires in COVID-19. Only in-frame clones appear in the TCRdb table, and some are missing; sequencing was by immunoSEQ multiplex PCR. Of fewer than 300,000 clones in the sample, roughly 87% were seen once. Sequencing input: peripheral blood. The receptors shown here come from a man younger than 30 with active or convalescent COVID-19.

The chain uses TRBV12-3 or TRBV12-4 and TRBJ1-2; no clear D gene. V dropped 3 bases and J dropped 2 bases, with 7 bases sitting between them. This CDR3 spans 13 amino acids. The CDR3 DNA reads as TGTGCCAGCAGTTTGGGCAGCAACTATGGCTACACCTTC. This codes for CASSLGSNYGYTF.

The J gene is TRBJ2-7, the V gene TRBV21-1; the DNA was not compared with TRBD2, the D call given in the table. TRBV21-1 is described as a pseudogene. CDR3 length: 15 residues. CDR3 residues: CASSKFSSSAYEQYF. CDR3 coding DNA: TGTGCCAGCAGCAAATTCTCGTCTTCGGCCTACGAGCAGTACTTC.

V usage is TRBV29-1 and J usage is TRBJ1-2; D is unclear. Germline CDR1 is SQVTM and CDR2 is ANQGSEA. The CDR3 totals 15 residues. V shed 1 base and J shed 0 bases, with 12 bases lying between them. The CDR3 loop is CSVEAGVTANYGYTF. CDR3 bases: TGCAGCGTTGAAGCCGGGGTCACAGCTAACTATGGCTACACCTTC. Full variable domain (rest looked up from reference TRBV29-1 and TRBJ1-2): SAVISQKPSRDICQRGTSLTIQCQVDSQVTMMFWYRQQPGQSLTLIATANQGSEATYESGFVIDKFPISRPNLTFSTLTVSNMSPEDSSIYLCSVEAGVTANYGYTFGSGTRLTVV.

This clone is a singleton in its sample. The V gene is TRBV20-1, the J gene TRBJ1-6; tentative D call: TRBD1 (5 bases). Trimming removed 3 bases at V and 10 bases at J, with 10 bases between. Germline loops: CDR1 DFQATT, CDR2 SNEGSKA (reference sequence). The length of the CDR3 is 12 residues. The CDR3 sequence: CSASYPGSPLHF. The DNA of the CDR3 is TGCAGTGCTAGTTATCCAGGGTCACCCCTCCACTTT.

The V gene is TRBV19, the J gene TRBJ2-7; D perhaps matches TRBD2 (5 bases). Per the germline V gene, CDR1 is LNHDA and CDR2 is SQIVND (reference sequence). Trimming cost V 3 bases and J 7 bases, with 13 bases left between them. The length of the CDR3 is 13 residues. The CDR3, as DNA: TGTGCCAGTAGTATCGCCTCGAGAGGGGAGCAGTACTTC. This codes for CASSIASRGEQYF.

This clone was recorded a few times. The rearrangement joins TRBV27 to TRBJ1-2, with D unresolved. Germline CDR1 reads MNHEY; CDR2 reads SMNVEV (reference sequence). The CDR3 extends over 13 amino acids. Trimming stripped 0 bases from V and 2 bases from J, with 4 bases between. The CDR3 protein is CASSLSQNYGYTF. The CDR3, as DNA: TGTGCCAGCAGTTTATCCCAAAACTATGGCTACACCTTC.

The V and J genes are TRBV5-5 and TRBJ1-5; D unresolved. The CDR3 is made up of 14 amino acids. Germline loops: CDR1 SGHKS, CDR2 YYEKEE (reference sequence). V was pared by 1 base and J by 7 bases, with 12 bases between. The CDR3 is CASSLKRAGQPQHF. CDR3 nucleotides: TGTGCCAGCAGCTTGAAGAGGGCCGGGCAGCCCCAGCATTTT.

The chain has TRBV28 and TRBJ2-7; tentative D call: TRBD1 (6 bases). CDR3 length: 15 amino acids. In germline, CDR1 is MDHEN, CDR2 SYDVKM. The germline V and J ends were trimmed by 8 bases and 3 bases, with 20 bases remaining between them. DNA of the CDR3: TGTGCCAGCTTACAGGGTGGGTCAGCGCTCTACGAGCAGTACTTC. Its protein is CASLQGGSALYEQYF.

This chain joins TRBV18 and TRBJ2-7; D perhaps matches TRBD1 (7 bases). V gave up 3 bases and J gave up 4 bases, with 13 bases separating them. Germline-derived CDR1 and CDR2 are KGHSH and LQKENI. The CDR3 spans 14 residues. The CDR3 nucleotides read TGTGCCAGCTCACCCCAGGGGGGAGGATACGAGCAGTACTTC. Protein sequence: CASSPQGGGYEQYF. The whole variable domain, filled in from reference TRBV18 and TRBJ2-7, reads NAGVMQNPRHLVRRRGQEARLRCSPMKGHSHVYWYRQLPEEGLKFMVYLQKENIIDESGMPKERFSAEFPKEGPSILRIQQVVRGDSAAYFCASSPQGGGYEQYFGPGTRLTVT.

This chain connects TRBV4-1 to TRBJ2-7, with D possibly being TRBD2 (7 bases). V was pared by 1 base and J by 3 bases, with 13 bases between. CDR1 and CDR2 (germline): MGHRA, YSYEKL. The CDR3 loop spans 15 amino acids. CDR3 nucleotide sequence: TGCGCCAGCAGCCAAGGCAGGGGAGGGGGCTACGAGCAGTACTTC. Amino acid sequence: CASSQGRGGGYEQYF.

This clone appeared a single time. The chain employs TRBV4-1 and TRBJ1-2, with 7 bases matching TRBD1. The CDR3 has 17 amino acids. With 1 base clipped from V and 1 base from J, the junction kept 9 bases outside the gene matches. Germline lookup yields CDR1 MGHRA and CDR2 YSYEKL. In nucleotides, the CDR3 is TGCGCCAGCAGCCAAGTGGCAGGGGGTATGGATAACTATGGCTACACCTTC. Translating it yields CASSQVAGGMDNYGYTF.

The chain is built from TRBV2 and TRBJ1-2; the D gene is possibly TRBD1 (5 bases). V shed 4 bases and J shed 0 bases, with 9 bases lying between them. The CDR3 contains 14 residues. The germline V gene encodes CDR1 SNHLY and CDR2 FYNNEI. The CDR3 nucleotides read TGTGCCAGCAGTGGACAGAGACCTAACTATGGCTACACCTTC. Protein sequence: CASSGQRPNYGYTF.

This clone was seen just once. The chain couples TRBV6-5 to TRBJ2-2; D gene unclear. The CDR3 length is 12 residues. V gave up 7 bases and J gave up 2 bases, with 5 bases separating them. CDR1 MNHEY and CDR2 SVGAGI come from the germline V gene. The CDR3 DNA reads as TGTGCCAGCATTAAAAACACCGGGGAGCTGTTTTTT. Translated, it gives CASIKNTGELFF.